This entry describes one T cell receptor beta chain. Its antigen is not identified. This sample stems from a study of Ad26.COV2.S vaccination and SARS-CoV-2 variants. Study-wide results and caveats: Non-spike TCR breadth showed similarity between vaccine and placebo recipients.

Libraries were prepared by immunoSEQ multiplex PCR; TCRdb keeps only in-frame clonotypes and omits some of them. The data show around 450,000 clones, around 87% seen once. The CDR3 length is 13 residues. Treatment denoted: some 20 received Ad26.COV2.S at low or high dose, single or two shots; 5 received placebo; per-sample allocation not given. On day 63 after the first injection, vaccine and placebo recipients gave samples. The rearrangement joins TRBV12-3 or TRBV12-4 to TRBJ2-3; 8 bases line up with TRBD2. This specimen consisted of peripheral blood, obtained in a trial of Ad26.COV2.S vaccine versus placebo. The sequence was obtained from a person between 18 and 65 years old who received the Ad26.COV2.S COVID-19 vaccine or a placebo. CDR3 coding DNA: TGTGCGTCGGGGGGGAGTCGACCAGATACGCAGTATTTT. It translates to CASGGSRPDTQYF.